This TCR beta chain was recorded in a study of human T cells and chemical hapten exposure. Study-level findings and limits: No shift was seen in TCRs above 1 in 1000 frequency with DPC sensitization.

TCRdb recomputed calls from the RACE reads with MiXCR, one row per CDR3 protein. Of tens of thousands of distinct CDR3 sequences listed, under 9% are singletons. The ends were cut back, 4 bases at V and 7 bases at J, with 5 bases in the middle. This CDR3 is built from 11 residues. From germline, CDR1 is SNHLY and CDR2 FYNNEI. Specified time point: patch test 1, 2 weeks after DPC sensitization. Indicated treatment: therapeutic diphenylcyclopropenone sensitization with weekly scalp DPC. Patch tests were applied only after blood draws. Total RNA was extracted from unfractionated whole blood. This clonotype appeared a few times. Antigen unknown.

Source: whole blood, taken in connection with sensitization to the hapten diphenylcyclopropenone (DPC). This TCR derives from a woman aged 25 to 39 with alopecia areata. Some clones in this sample may be carry-over from other donors' samples. The chain joins TRBV2 to TRBJ2-4, with D unresolved. The CDR3 loop is CASSVGNIQYF. DNA for the CDR3: TGTGCCAGCAGTGTCGGGAACATTCAGTACTTC.